This TCR beta chain was captured in a study of beta chain features in type 1 diabetes. Study-wide results and limits: It was among patients, rather than healthy donors, that naive, central memory and Treg TCRB repertoires appeared more similar.

V lost 0 bases and J lost 9; bases outside the gene matches: 0. CDR3 length equals 11 residues. CDR1 is GTSNPN and CDR2 is SVGIG in the germline V gene (reference sequence). What was sequenced were expressed TCRB transcripts, since all of the isolated RNA had been reverse transcribed. This table comes from immunoSEQ multiplex PCR, and its TCRdb copy is limited to in-frame clones, with some not included. Of 200,000 to 250,000 clones listed, under 13% are singletons. Turning to this clone: Its antigen is currently unknown.

The sequencing sample was made of central memory CD4+ T cells from blood. The sequence derives from a man aged 18-30 years in good health. The rearrangement links TRBV30 to TRBJ2-3, with 7 bases that match TRBD1. CDR3 bases: TGTGCCTGGAGTGTACAGGGGACGCAGTATTTT. It is translated as CAWSVQGTQYF.